The clone carrying this T cell receptor (beta chain) came up a few times. This entry comes from a study of blood T cell repertoires in COVID-19. Overall study: The study drew acute and convalescent COVID-19 samples from the United States, Italy and Spain.

Germline V gene lookup returns CDR1 MDHEN and CDR2 SYDVKM. Unmatched junction bases numbered 7, after V lost 6 bases and J lost 5 bases. The CDR3 extends over 15 amino acids. Method: immunoSEQ multiplex PCR; TCRdb's copy keeps in-frame clones and lacks some. The sample records about 120,000 clones, around 78% being singletons. This clonotype was sampled from a man between 65 and 85 years old with acute or convalescent COVID-19. Sequenced: peripheral blood. V usage is TRBV28 and J usage is TRBJ2-3; the match to TRBD2 covers 11 bases. The CDR3 protein is CASRVAGGPGDTQYF. The CDR3 nucleotides read TGTGCCAGCAGGGTAGCGGGGGGGCCGGGAGATACGCAGTATTTT. The whole variable domain, filled in from reference TRBV28 and TRBJ2-3, reads DVKVTQSSRYLVKRTGEKVFLECVQDMDHENMFWYRQDPGLGLRLIYFSYDVKMKEKGDIPEGYSVSREKKERFSLILESASTNQTSMYLCASRVAGGPGDTQYFGPGTRLTVL.